This paragraph reports one T cell receptor (beta chain). What it binds is not known. The data were taken from a study of lymphopenia after photon versus proton radiotherapy. The J segment lost 6 bases and the V segment lost 0 bases, leaving 6 bases of the junction unmatched. The length of the CDR3 is 15 residues. The germline V gene has CDR1 MNHEY and CDR2 SVGAGI. General study points: Relative stability marked proton patients; photon patients lost diversity and naive cells. Survival link was tested only in deceased patients; proton benefit remains a possibility.

TCRdb's table, derived via immunoSEQ multiplex PCR, lists solely in-frame clones and lacks some. This sample has around 66,000 clones, with around 88% found just once. This specimen was peripheral blood, taken from a patient treated with photon-based radiotherapy. The chain uses TRBV6-5 and TRBJ2-7; 9 bases map to TRBD1. This clonotype originated in a man between 35 and 55 years old with gastric cancer. CDR3 in amino acids: CASSYSGTGSLEQYF. For the CDR3, the DNA is TGTGCCAGCAGTTACTCCGGGACAGGGTCCCTCGAGCAGTACTTC.